This TCR beta chain was recorded in a study of identical twins. TCRdb redid the calling of the 5' RACE reads with MiXCR, one entry per CDR3 protein. Among hundreds of thousands of distinct CDR3 sequences listed, 9% to 15% were seen once. Of note for this clonotype: Its antigen is still unknown.

Study observations and caveats: Zero-insertion results could be subject to partial confounding by invariant MAIT and iNKT cells.

Germline loops: CDR1 SGHDN, CDR2 FVKESK. The CDR3 totals 14 residues. J gave up 3 bases and V 4 bases, and 3 bases lay outside the gene matches. The data were also submitted as part of a second study, on yellow fever vaccine responses in identical twins.

The sample comprised PBMCs. The V and J genes are TRBV14 and TRBJ2-7, with 10 bases that match TRBD2. This TCR was recovered from a young woman in good health. The chain's CDR3 is CASSRSSGGYEQYF. The CDR3 nucleotides are TGTGCCAGCAGCCGTTCTAGCGGGGGCTACGAGCAGTACTTC.